The next 29 T cell receptor beta chains were all read from a single sample in a study of cytomegalovirus exposure and HLA in healthy donors. 60 Vbeta and 13 Jbeta primers were used in PCR. Produced via immunoSEQ multiplex PCR; TCRdb's table is partial and in-frame only. This sample's table reports some 83,000 clones. Sequences were obtained from PBMCs. Receptors originate from a woman in her twenties or thirties in good health and CMV-seronegative.

Here the CDR3 reads CASSFRMGGGREETQYF. The DNA of the CDR3 is TGTGCCAGCAGCTTTCGGATGGGCGGGGGGCGAGAAGAGACCCAGTACTTC. The chain recombines TRBV7-9 with TRBJ2-5; 8 positions match TRBD2. V shed 3 bases and J 3 bases; nucleotides not matched to a gene: 12. The length of the CDR3 is 17 residues. In germline, CDR1 is SEHNR, CDR2 FQNEAQ (reference sequence).

V and J are TRBV18 and TRBJ1-1; tentatively, D is TRBD1 (6 bases). Trimming took off 3 bases at V and 5 bases at J, with 19 bases between the two ends. There are 16 residues in the CDR3. Per the germline V gene, CDR1 is KGHSH and CDR2 is LQKENI. The CDR3 sequence is CASSPSGGGVRTEAFF. CDR3 nucleotides: TGTGCCAGCTCACCTTCGGGGGGCGGGGTCCGAACTGAAGCTTTCTTT.

The J gene is TRBJ2-1, the V gene TRBV19; possibly TRBD1 for D (6 bases). Per germline, CDR1 LNHDA and CDR2 SQIVND (reference sequence). The CDR3 is 13 amino acids. V shed 5 bases and J shed 7 bases, with 12 bases lying between them. This CDR3 reads CASSRITGNEQFF. CDR3 DNA: TGTGCCAGTAGTCGAATCACAGGGAATGAGCAGTTCTTC.

This chain connects TRBV6-6 to TRBJ2-1, with 14 nucleotides matching TRBD2. CDR3 length equals 16 residues. In germline, CDR1 is MNHNY, CDR2 SVGAGI (reference sequence). J gave up 5 bases and V 3 bases, and 3 bases lay outside the gene matches. The CDR3 loop is CASSYGTSGGDNEQFF. CDR3 coding DNA: TGTGCCAGCAGTTATGGGACTAGCGGGGGAGACAATGAGCAGTTCTTC.

This chain links TRBV15 with TRBJ1-2; TRBD1 is a possible D gene (6 bases). V was pared by 3 bases and J by 8 bases, with 16 bases between. Germline V gives CDR1 LNHNV, CDR2 YYDKDF (reference sequence). This CDR3 has 14 residues. CDR3 nucleotide sequence: TGTGCCACCAGCAGGGCTAGGACAGTAAGAGGCTACACCTTC. As protein: CATSRARTVRGYTF.

J is TRBJ2-1 and V is TRBV5-1, with 13 bases lining up with TRBD2. The ends lost 4 bases at V and 10 bases at J; junction bases unmatched: 8. CDR1 is SGHRS, CDR2 YFSETQ, per germline. This CDR3 has 15 residues. The CDR3 sequence is CASSPGLAGVREQFF. The CDR3 DNA sequence: TGCGCCAGCAGCCCCGGACTAGCGGGAGTTAGAGAGCAGTTCTTC.

With respect to this clone: One junction end disagrees with the germline gene, perhaps due to a read error. This rearrangement joins TRBV5-1 to TRBJ2-7, with D perhaps TRBD2 (6 bases). There are 13 residues in the CDR3. In germline, CDR1 is SGHRS, CDR2 YFSETQ. CDR3 DNA: TGCGCCAGCAGCTTGGGACTAGACTACGAGCAGTCCTTC. Protein product: CASSLGLDYEQSF.

The chain combines TRBV13 with TRBJ2-3; maybe TRBD1 (6 bases). The ends were cut back, 2 bases at V and 2 bases at J, with 11 bases in the middle. The CDR3 has 15 residues. Looked up from germline, CDR1 is PRHDT and CDR2 is FYEKMQ (reference sequence). The DNA for the CDR3 is TGTGCCAGCAGCTTATTGGGGGCCAACACAGATACGCAGTATTTT. Translating it yields CASSLLGANTDTQYF.

The chain employs TRBV19 and TRBJ1-2; 8 bases agree with TRBD1. The CDR3 consists of 13 residues. The germline gives CDR1 LNHDA, CDR2 SQIVND (reference sequence). V was pared by 3 bases and J by 6 bases, with 3 bases of the junction left unmatched. The CDR3 reads CASSILDRDGYTF. Written as DNA, the CDR3 is TGTGCCAGTAGTATCTTGGACAGGGATGGCTACACCTTC. The full variable domain, completed using reference TRBV19 and TRBJ1-2, is DGGITQSPKYLFRKEGQNVTLSCEQNLNHDAMYWYRQDPGQGLRLIYYSQIVNDFQKGDIAEGYSVSREKKESFPLTVTSAQKNPTAFYLCASSILDRDGYTFGSGTRLTVV.

V and J are TRBV19 and TRBJ1-1; the D is unclear. The CDR3 consists of 14 residues. In germline, CDR1 is LNHDA, CDR2 SQIVND (reference sequence). V gave up 5 bases and J gave up 10 bases, with 20 bases separating them. CDR3 nucleotide sequence: TGTGCCAGTAGTCCGGGTCCAACCCTTTTAGGAGCTTTCTTT. Its protein is CASSPGPTLLGAFF.

This sequence joins TRBV28 and TRBJ2-5, with 9 bases aligning to TRBD1. Germline V CDR1 and CDR2: MDHEN, SYDVKM. Trimming removed 5 bases from V and 3 bases from J; junction bases left unmatched: 7. The CDR3 covers 15 residues. For the CDR3, the DNA is TGTGCCAGCAGTCTTACAGGGGGCTTAGAAGAGACCCAGTACTTC. Protein: CASSLTGGLEETQYF. The whole variable domain, remainder taken from reference TRBV28 and TRBJ2-5, is DVKVTQSSRYLVKRTGEKVFLECVQDMDHENMFWYRQDPGLGLRLIYFSYDVKMKEKGDIPEGYSVSREKKERFSLILESASTNQTSMYLCASSLTGGLEETQYFGPGTRLLVL.

The chain uses TRBV5-5 and TRBJ2-7; D gene unclear. Per germline, CDR1 SGHKS and CDR2 YYEKEE (reference sequence). This CDR3 region has 12 residues. The germline V and J ends were trimmed by 3 bases and 2 bases, with 6 bases remaining between them. The CDR3, as DNA: TGTGCCAGCAGCTCCATCCCCTACGAGCAGTACTTC. Amino acid sequence: CASSSIPYEQYF.

In the case of this clone: It is unclear where the CDR3 begins or ends on the DNA, so no DNA is shown, and the CDR3 is as TCRdb lists it. This rearrangement joins TRBV30 to TRBJ1-1. The CDR3 extends over 15 residues, inclusive of both ends. CDR1 and CDR2 from the germline V gene are GTSNPN and SVGIG (reference sequence). CDR3 residues: CAWSNFGRGNTEDFF.

The chain employs TRBV19 and TRBJ2-7, with D perhaps matching TRBD1 (6 bases). This CDR3 comprises 16 residues. In germline, CDR1 is LNHDA, CDR2 SQIVND (reference sequence). V was pared by 5 bases and J by 1 base, with 18 bases between. The CDR3 nucleotides are TGTGCCAGTAGTGCCGCGGGCCAGGACAGTTCCTACGAGCAGTACTTC. Its translation: CASSAAGQDSSYEQYF.

The rearrangement joins TRBV6-5 to TRBJ2-7; perhaps TRBD1 as D (6 bases). The CDR3 spans 13 residues. Trimming took off 5 bases at V and 5 bases at J, with 13 bases between the two ends. Germline V gene data show CDR1 as MNHEY and CDR2 as SVGAGI. The DNA for the CDR3 is TGTGCCAGCAGTCGCCCGCAGGGGAACGAGCAGTACTTC. It yields the protein CASSRPQGNEQYF.

This chain joins TRBV4-1 and TRBJ2-7; 9 positions agree with TRBD2. Trimming took 4 bases from V and 6 from J; bases not matched to a gene: 10. This CDR3 region has 15 residues. CDR1 is MGHRA, CDR2 YSYEKL, per germline. CDR3 bases: TGCGCCAGCAGCCCGCGGGAGGGCCTTGGGCCCGAGCAGTACTTC. Translating gives CASSPREGLGPEQYF.

V gene TRBV25-1 combines with J gene TRBJ2-2, with 9 bases matching TRBD1. This CDR3 has 16 residues. Germline CDR1 reads MGHDK; CDR2 reads SYGVNS. Unmatched junction bases numbered 7, after V lost 4 bases and J lost 4 bases. The CDR3 DNA reads TGTGCCAGCAGTGCCCCGGGACAGGGATCCACCGGGGAGCTGTTTTTT. This codes for CASSAPGQGSTGELFF.

The chain is built from TRBV20-1 and TRBJ1-1; 7 nucleotides align to TRBD1. Trimming removed 0 bases from V and 11 bases from J; junction bases left unmatched: 3. Germline V gene data show CDR1 as DFQATT and CDR2 as SNEGSKA (reference sequence). The CDR3 loop spans 11 amino acids. The CDR3 nucleotides read TGCAGTGCTAGAGACCAGGGGGGCGCTTTCTTT. It codes for CSARDQGGAFF.

This CDR3 is CASQGNYGYTF. The CDR3 DNA reads as TGTGCCAGCCAGGGGAACTATGGCTACACCTTC. The genes are TRBV28 and TRBJ1-2, with a weak D call TRBD1 (6 bases). The length of the CDR3 is 11 residues. The V end lost 8 bases, the J end lost 2 bases, and 6 bases lay between the germline ends. Germline V gene data show CDR1 as MDHEN and CDR2 as SYDVKM.

This sequence joins TRBV30 and TRBJ2-7; TRBD1 matches 8 bases. Germline CDR1 GTSNPN, CDR2 SVGIG (reference sequence). The CDR3 is made up of 15 amino acids. Germline trimming cut 2 bases from V and 2 bases from J; bases unmatched to any gene: 8. CDR3 bases: TGTGCCTGGAGTCTCCGGACAGGGCCCCCCTACGAGCAGTACTTC. It translates to CAWSLRTGPPYEQYF.

The rearrangement joins TRBV2 to TRBJ2-6, with D maybe TRBD2 (5 bases). Germline V gene sequence: CDR1 SNHLY, CDR2 FYNNEI. This CDR3 has 14 residues. Trimming removed 7 bases from V and 0 bases from J, with 7 bases in between. This CDR3 is CASTRDSGANVLTF. CDR3 coding DNA: TGTGCCAGCACCCGGGACTCTGGGGCCAACGTCCTGACTTTC.

The chain employs TRBV6-1 and TRBJ2-3, with 7 bases that match TRBD2. The CDR3 runs to 15 residues. V dropped 2 bases and J dropped 4; count of bases not matched to a gene: 6. Germline V gives CDR1 MNHNS, CDR2 SASEGT. This CDR3 is CASSERRERADTQYF. The CDR3 nucleotides read TGTGCCAGCAGTGAACGGCGGGAGAGGGCAGATACGCAGTATTTT.

The chain uses TRBV18 and TRBJ2-7; the match to TRBD2 covers 10 bases. J gave up 6 bases and V 3 bases, and 2 bases lay outside the gene matches. CDR3 length: 13 amino acids. Per the germline V gene, CDR1 is KGHSH and CDR2 is LQKENI. CDR3 protein: CASSPGLAIEQYF. Here the CDR3 DNA reads TGTGCCAGCTCACCGGGACTAGCGATCGAGCAGTACTTC.

The CDR3 nucleotides read TGTGCCAGCAGTTCTCGAGGAGGTAGCACAGATACGCAGTATTTT. Protein product: CASSSRGGSTDTQYF. The J gene is TRBJ2-3, the V gene TRBV6-1, with D possibly matching TRBD2 (5 bases). This CDR3 is built from 15 residues. The germline gives CDR1 MNHNS, CDR2 SASEGT. Trimming removed 5 bases at V and 0 bases at J, with 12 bases between.

CDR3 sequence (DNA): TGTGCCAGCAGCCCGATCCCACAGGTCCAAGGGACCGGGGAGCTGTTTTTT. This encodes CASSPIPQVQGTGELFF. V and J are TRBV7-9 and TRBJ2-2; TRBD1 might be the D (5 bases). The CDR3 is 17 residues long. The V end lost 5 bases, the J end lost 5 bases, and 21 bases lay between the germline ends. Germline V lookup: CDR1 SEHNR, CDR2 FQNEAQ (reference sequence).

The chain has TRBV25-1 and TRBJ1-4; D is uncertain. The CDR3 runs 18 residues. V was shortened by 7 bases and J by 0 bases, with 21 bases between the two germline ends. CDR1 and CDR2 (germline): MGHDK, SYGVNS. This CDR3 is CASKGSPTRFATNEKLFF. In nucleotides, the CDR3 is TGTGCCAGCAAAGGAAGTCCGACACGTTTTGCAACTAATGAAAAACTGTTTTTT.

The chain links TRBV6-1 to TRBJ1-6; 8 bases match TRBD1. The CDR3 has 15 residues. Germline CDR1 MNHNS, CDR2 SASEGT. V trimming: 7 bases; J trimming: 6 bases; junction bases outside the gene matches: 8. The CDR3 sequence is CASTPLGQVNSPLHF. CDR3 nucleotide sequence: TGTGCCAGCACCCCCTTGGGACAGGTTAATTCACCCCTCCACTTT.

V is TRBV19 and J is TRBJ2-2; TRBD2 matches 12 bases. With V trimmed by 1 base and J by 3 bases, 6 bases remained unmatched. This CDR3 is 18 amino acids long. Germline CDR1 and CDR2: LNHDA and SQIVND (reference sequence). The chain's CDR3 is CASSIGLAGAADTGELFF. The CDR3 coding sequence is TGTGCCAGTAGTATAGGACTAGCGGGAGCGGCGGACACCGGGGAGCTGTTTTTT.

The gene calls are TRBV6-6 and TRBJ2-3, with D maybe TRBD2 (6 bases). CDR3 length: 15 residues. Germline V gene lookup returns CDR1 MNHNY and CDR2 SVGAGI (reference sequence). V lost 5 bases and J lost 0, with 12 bases in between. CDR3 sequence reads: CASSRSGYSTDTQYF. The CDR3 DNA sequence: TGTGCCAGCAGTCGTAGCGGTTATAGCACAGATACGCAGTATTTT.